The clone carrying this T cell receptor beta chain was detected many times. This CDR3 contains 15 residues. V lost 5 bases to trimming and J lost 2 bases; unmatched junction nucleotides: 6. The sample comes from a study of T-cell reconstitution after alpha-beta-depleted transplantation in children. Construction of the TCRbeta library involved unique molecular identifiers. From the PCR reads, TCRdb called clonotypes with MiXCR, one entry per CDR3 protein. The sample yields under 350,000 distinct CDR3 sequences, 9.5% to 10% seen once. This sequence originates from a human donor who donated a stem cell graft to a child with SCID. The chain links TRBV12-3 or TRBV12-4 to TRBJ2-3; 8 nucleotides match TRBD2. The sequences come from PBMCs from the stem cell graft donor, collected from the stem cell graft. CDR3 amino acids: CASSPSGLVTDTQYF. Written as DNA, the CDR3 is TGTGCCAGCAGTCCCTCGGGACTAGTCACAGATACGCAGTATTTT.